The source of this T cell receptor beta chain is a study of CD8 T cells in Susac syndrome. Germline V gene lookup returns CDR1 SGHDN and CDR2 FVKESK. The CDR3 sequence is 14 residues long. The V gene lost 2 bases and the J gene lost 0 bases, with 6 bases spanning the gap. Random hexamers were used to reverse transcribe the RNA input (about 0.5 to 1 ug). Amplification of TCR beta CDR3 used immunoSEQ multiplex PCR across 54 Vbeta and 13 Jbeta. Each CDR3 protein is one row after TCRdb ran MiXCR on the immunoSEQ multiplex PCR reads. The repertoire holds 50,000 to 65,000 distinct CDR3 sequences, with around 94% as singletons. FACS was used to enrich TEMRA cells, whereas the CD8+ and CD4+ T cells were obtained by negative isolation.

This receptor was identified in a human donor in good health. What was sequenced was CD8+ T cells from PBMCs. The genes are TRBV14 and TRBJ2-3, with no clear D. The CDR3 DNA reads TGTGCCAGCAGCCAACGCTGGAGCACAGATACGCAGTATTTT. It encodes CASSQRWSTDTQYF.